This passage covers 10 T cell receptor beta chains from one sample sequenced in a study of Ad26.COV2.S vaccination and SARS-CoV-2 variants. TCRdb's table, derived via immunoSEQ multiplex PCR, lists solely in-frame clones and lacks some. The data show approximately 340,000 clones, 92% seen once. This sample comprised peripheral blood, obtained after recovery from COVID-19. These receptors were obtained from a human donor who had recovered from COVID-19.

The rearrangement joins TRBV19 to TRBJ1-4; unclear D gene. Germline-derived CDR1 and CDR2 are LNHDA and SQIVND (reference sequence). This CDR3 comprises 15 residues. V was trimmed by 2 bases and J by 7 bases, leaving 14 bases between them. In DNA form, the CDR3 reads TGTGCCAGTAGTATAATCCGGGGTCCGGGTGAAAAACTGTTTTTT. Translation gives CASSIIRGPGEKLFF.

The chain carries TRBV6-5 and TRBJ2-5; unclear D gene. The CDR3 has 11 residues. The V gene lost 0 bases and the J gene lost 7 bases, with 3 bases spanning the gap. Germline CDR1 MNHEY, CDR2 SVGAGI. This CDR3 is CASSYSGTQYF. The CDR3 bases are TGTGCCAGCAGTTACTCCGGGACCCAGTACTTC.

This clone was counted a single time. CDR3 coding DNA: TGTGCCAGCAGTCGAAGATTACAGGGGGCCTCTTTCTTC. Amino acid sequence: CASSRRLQGASFF. The genes are TRBV12-3 or TRBV12-4 and TRBJ2-1, with 9 bases that match TRBD1. CDR3 length equals 13 residues. V dropped 5 bases and J dropped 16; count of bases not matched to a gene: 12.

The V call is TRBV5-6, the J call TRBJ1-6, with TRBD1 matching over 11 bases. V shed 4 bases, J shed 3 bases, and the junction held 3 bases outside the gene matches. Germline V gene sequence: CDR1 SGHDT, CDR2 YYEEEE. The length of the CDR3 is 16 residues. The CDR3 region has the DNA TGTGCCAGCAGCCCGGACAGGGGGCTCTATAATTCACCCCTCCACTTT. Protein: CASSPDRGLYNSPLHF.

CDR3 bases: TGTGCCACCAGGGACAGGGCCTCTGTAGGCTATGGCTACACCTTC. Amino acids: CATRDRASVGYGYTF. This chain uses TRBV2 with TRBJ1-2, with 9 positions matching TRBD1. Losses at the gene ends were 10 bases for V and 4 bases for J; bases not matched to a gene: 13. Germline assignment: CDR1 SNHLY and CDR2 FYNNEI. The CDR3 runs 15 residues.

The CDR3, as DNA: TGTGCCAGCAGCTTACTTCCGGGACGGACATACAATGAGCAGTTCTTC. Protein product: CASSLLPGRTYNEQFF. The chain recombines TRBV7-3 with TRBJ2-1, with D perhaps TRBD1 or TRBD2 (5 bases each). Trimming pared 2 bases from V and 4 bases from J, leaving 15 bases between. This CDR3 has 16 residues. CDR1 and CDR2 from the germline V gene are SGHTA and FQGTGA.

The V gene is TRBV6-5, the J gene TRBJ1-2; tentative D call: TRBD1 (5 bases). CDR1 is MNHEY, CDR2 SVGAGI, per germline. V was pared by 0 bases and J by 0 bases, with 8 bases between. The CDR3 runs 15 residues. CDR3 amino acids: CASSYSLTANYGYTF. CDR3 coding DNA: TGTGCCAGCAGTTACTCTCTGACAGCTAACTATGGCTACACCTTC.

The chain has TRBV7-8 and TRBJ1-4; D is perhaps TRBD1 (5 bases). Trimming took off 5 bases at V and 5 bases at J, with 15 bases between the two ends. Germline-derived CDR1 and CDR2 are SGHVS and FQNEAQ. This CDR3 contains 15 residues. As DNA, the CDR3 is TGTGCCAGCAGCCAGACGGGGGTACGAAATGAAAAACTGTTTTTT. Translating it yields CASSQTGVRNEKLFF.

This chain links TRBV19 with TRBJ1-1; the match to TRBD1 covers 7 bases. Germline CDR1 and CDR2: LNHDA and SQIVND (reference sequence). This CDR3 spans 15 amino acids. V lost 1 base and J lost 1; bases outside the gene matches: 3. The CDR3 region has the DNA TGTGCCAGTAGTATAGTGCCAGGGGGGAACACTGAAGCTTTCTTT. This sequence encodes CASSIVPGGNTEAFF. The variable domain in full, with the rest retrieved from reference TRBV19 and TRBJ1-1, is DGGITQSPKYLFRKEGQNVTLSCEQNLNHDAMYWYRQDPGQGLRLIYYSQIVNDFQKGDIAEGYSVSREKKESFPLTVTSAQKNPTAFYLCASSIVPGGNTEAFFGQGTRLTVV.

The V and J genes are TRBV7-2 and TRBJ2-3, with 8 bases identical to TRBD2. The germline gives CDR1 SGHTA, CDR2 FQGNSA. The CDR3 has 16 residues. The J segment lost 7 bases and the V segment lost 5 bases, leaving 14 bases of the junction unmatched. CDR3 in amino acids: CASSIGLALPKNTQYF. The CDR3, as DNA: TGTGCCAGCAGCATCGGACTAGCCCTTCCTAAGAATACGCAGTATTTT.